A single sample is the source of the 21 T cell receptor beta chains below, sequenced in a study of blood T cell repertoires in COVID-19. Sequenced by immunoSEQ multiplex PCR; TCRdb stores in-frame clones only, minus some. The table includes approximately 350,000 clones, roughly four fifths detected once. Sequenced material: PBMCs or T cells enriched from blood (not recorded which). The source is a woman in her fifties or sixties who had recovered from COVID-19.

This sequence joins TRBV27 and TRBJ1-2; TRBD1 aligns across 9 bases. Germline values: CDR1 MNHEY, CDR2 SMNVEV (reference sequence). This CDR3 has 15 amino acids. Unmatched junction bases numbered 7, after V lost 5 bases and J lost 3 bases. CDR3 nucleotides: TGTGCCAGCAGTCCCGGACAGGGGTACTACTATGGCTACACCTTC. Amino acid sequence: CASSPGQGYYYGYTF.

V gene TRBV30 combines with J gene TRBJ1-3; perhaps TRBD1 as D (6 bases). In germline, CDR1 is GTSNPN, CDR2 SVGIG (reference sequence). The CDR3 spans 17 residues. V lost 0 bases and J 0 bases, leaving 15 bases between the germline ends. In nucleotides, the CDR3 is TGTGCCTGGAGTGTACTTACAGGGATGAGCTCTGGAAACACCATATATTTT. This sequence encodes CAWSVLTGMSSGNTIYF.

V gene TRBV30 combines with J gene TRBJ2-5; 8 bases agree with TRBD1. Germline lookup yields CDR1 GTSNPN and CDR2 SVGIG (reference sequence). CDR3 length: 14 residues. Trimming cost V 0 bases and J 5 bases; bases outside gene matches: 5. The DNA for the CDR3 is TGTGCCTGGAGTGTTGGGACAGGACGGGAGACCCAGTACTTC. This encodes CAWSVGTGRETQYF. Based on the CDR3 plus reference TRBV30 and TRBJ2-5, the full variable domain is SQTIHQWPATLVQPVGSPLSLECTVEGTSNPNLYWYRQAAGRGLQLLFYSVGIGQISSEVPQNLSASRPQDRQFILSSKKLLLSDSGFYLCAWSVGTGRETQYFGPGTRLLVL.

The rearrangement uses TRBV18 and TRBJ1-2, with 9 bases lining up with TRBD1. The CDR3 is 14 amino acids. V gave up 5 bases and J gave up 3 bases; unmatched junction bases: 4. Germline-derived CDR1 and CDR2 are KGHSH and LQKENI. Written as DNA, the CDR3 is TGTGCCAGCTCAGCACAGGGGGCGGACTATGGCTACACCTTC. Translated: CASSAQGADYGYTF.

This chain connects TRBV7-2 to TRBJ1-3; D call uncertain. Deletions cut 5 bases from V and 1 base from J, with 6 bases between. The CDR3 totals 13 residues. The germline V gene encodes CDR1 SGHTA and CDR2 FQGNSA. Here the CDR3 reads CASSHASGNTIYF. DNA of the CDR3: TGTGCCAGCAGCCACGCGTCTGGAAACACCATATATTTT.

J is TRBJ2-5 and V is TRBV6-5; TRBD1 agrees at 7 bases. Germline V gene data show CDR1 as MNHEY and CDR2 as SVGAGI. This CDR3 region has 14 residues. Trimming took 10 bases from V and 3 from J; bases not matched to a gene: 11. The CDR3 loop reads CATEPGGGEETQYF. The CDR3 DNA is TGTGCCACGGAACCAGGGGGTGGGGAAGAGACCCAGTACTTC.

This chain's CDR3 is CASIWDRASNQPQHF. The CDR3 DNA follows: TGTGCCAGCATCTGGGACAGGGCTAGCAATCAGCCCCAGCATTTT. This sequence joins TRBV6-5 and TRBJ1-5; 9 nucleotides match TRBD1. Germline loops: CDR1 MNHEY, CDR2 SVGAGI. This CDR3 has 15 residues. Germline trimming cut 7 bases from V and 0 bases from J; bases unmatched to any gene: 4.

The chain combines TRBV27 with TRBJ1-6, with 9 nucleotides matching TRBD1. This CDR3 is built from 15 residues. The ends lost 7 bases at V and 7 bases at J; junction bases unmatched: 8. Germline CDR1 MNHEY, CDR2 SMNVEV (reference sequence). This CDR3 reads CASTHGQGLNSPLHF. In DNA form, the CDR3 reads TGTGCCAGCACCCATGGACAGGGGCTAAATTCACCCCTCCACTTT.

Here the CDR3 DNA reads TGTGCCTGGAGTCCCGAGGGCTACGAGCAGTACTTC. This codes for CAWSPEGYEQYF. This chain links TRBV30 with TRBJ2-7; TRBD2 might be the D (5 bases). The V gene lost 2 bases and the J gene lost 3 bases, with 8 bases spanning the gap. This CDR3 is built from 12 residues. Germline-derived CDR1 and CDR2 are GTSNPN and SVGIG (reference sequence).

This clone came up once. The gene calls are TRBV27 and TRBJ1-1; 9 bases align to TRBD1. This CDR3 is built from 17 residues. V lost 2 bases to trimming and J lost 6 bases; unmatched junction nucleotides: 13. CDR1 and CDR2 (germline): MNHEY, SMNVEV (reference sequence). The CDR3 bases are TGTGCCAGCAGTTTAATGCCGTGGACAGGGGAAGTCCCTGAAGCTTTCTTT. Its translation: CASSLMPWTGEVPEAFF.

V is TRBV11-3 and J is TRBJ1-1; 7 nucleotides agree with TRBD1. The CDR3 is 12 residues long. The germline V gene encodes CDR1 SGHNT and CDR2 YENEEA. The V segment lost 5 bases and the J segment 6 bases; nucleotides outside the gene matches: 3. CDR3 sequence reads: CASSDDRAEAFF. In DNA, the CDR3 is TGTGCCAGCAGCGATGACAGGGCTGAAGCTTTCTTT.

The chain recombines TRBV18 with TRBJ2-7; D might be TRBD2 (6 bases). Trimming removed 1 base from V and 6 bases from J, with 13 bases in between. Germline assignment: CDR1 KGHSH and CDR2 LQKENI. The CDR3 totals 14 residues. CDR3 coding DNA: TGTGCCAGCTCACCACTTCTCGGGGGAGGCGAGCAGTACTTC. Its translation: CASSPLLGGGEQYF.

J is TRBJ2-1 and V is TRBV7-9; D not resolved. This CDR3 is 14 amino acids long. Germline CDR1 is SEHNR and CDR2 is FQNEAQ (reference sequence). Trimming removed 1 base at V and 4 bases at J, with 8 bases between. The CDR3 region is CASSLGAGYNEQFF. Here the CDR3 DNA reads TGTGCCAGCAGCTTAGGGGCAGGTTACAATGAGCAGTTCTTC.

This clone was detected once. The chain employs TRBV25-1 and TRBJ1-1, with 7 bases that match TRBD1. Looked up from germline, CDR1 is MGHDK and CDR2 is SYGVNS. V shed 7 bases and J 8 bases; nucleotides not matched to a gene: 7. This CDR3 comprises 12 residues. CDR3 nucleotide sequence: TGTGCCAGCACTGGGGACAGAATCGAAGCTTTCTTT. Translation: CASTGDRIEAFF.

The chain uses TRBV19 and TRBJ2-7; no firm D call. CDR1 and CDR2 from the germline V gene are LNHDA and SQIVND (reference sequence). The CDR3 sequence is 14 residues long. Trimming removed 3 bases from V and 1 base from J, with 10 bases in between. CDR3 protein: CASSIGQLSYEQYF. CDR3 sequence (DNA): TGTGCCAGTAGTATTGGGCAGCTATCCTACGAGCAGTACTTC.

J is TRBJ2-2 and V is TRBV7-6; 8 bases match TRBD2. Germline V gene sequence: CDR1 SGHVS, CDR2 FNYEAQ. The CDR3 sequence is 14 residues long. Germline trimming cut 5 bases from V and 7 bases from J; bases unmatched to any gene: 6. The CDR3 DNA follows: TGTGCCAGCAGCCTTAGCGGGGAGGGCGGGGAGCTGTTTTTT. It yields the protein CASSLSGEGGELFF.

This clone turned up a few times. The CDR3 loop is CASIGLHF. The CDR3 DNA reads as TGTGCCAGCATCGGCCTCCACTTT. The genes are TRBV6-4 and TRBJ1-6; no firm D call. CDR3 size: 8 residues. The V gene lost 7 bases and the J gene lost 15 bases, with 4 bases spanning the gap. The germline CDR1 and CDR2 sequences are MRHNA and SNTAGT.

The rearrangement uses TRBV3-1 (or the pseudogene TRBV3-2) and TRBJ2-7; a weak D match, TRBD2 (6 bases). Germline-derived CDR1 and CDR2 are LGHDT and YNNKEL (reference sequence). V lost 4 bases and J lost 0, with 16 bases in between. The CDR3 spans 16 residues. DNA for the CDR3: TGTGCCAGCAGCCTCTTCGGGGGACGGAGCTCCTACGAGCAGTACTTC. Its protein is CASSLFGGRSSYEQYF.

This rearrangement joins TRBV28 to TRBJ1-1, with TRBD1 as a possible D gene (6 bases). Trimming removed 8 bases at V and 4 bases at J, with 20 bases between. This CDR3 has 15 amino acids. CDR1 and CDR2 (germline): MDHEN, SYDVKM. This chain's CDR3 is CASRGAGALGTEAFF. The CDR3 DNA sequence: TGTGCCAGCCGAGGAGCAGGGGCCCTTGGCACTGAAGCTTTCTTT. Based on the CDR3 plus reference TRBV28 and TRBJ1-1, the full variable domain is DVKVTQSSRYLVKRTGEKVFLECVQDMDHENMFWYRQDPGLGLRLIYFSYDVKMKEKGDIPEGYSVSREKKERFSLILESASTNQTSMYLCASRGAGALGTEAFFGQGTRLTVV.

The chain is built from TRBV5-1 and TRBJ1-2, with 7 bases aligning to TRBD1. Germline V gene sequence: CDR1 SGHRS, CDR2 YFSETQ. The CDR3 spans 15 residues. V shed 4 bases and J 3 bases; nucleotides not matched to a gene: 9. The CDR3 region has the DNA TGCGCCAGCAGCGAATCCGGGACAGAGTACTATGGCTACACCTTC. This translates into CASSESGTEYYGYTF. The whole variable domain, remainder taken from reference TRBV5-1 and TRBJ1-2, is KAGVTQTPRYLIKTRGQQVTLSCSPISGHRSVSWYQQTPGQGLQFLFEYFSETQRNKGNFPGRFSGRQFSNSRSEMNVSTLELGDSALYLCASSESGTEYYGYTFGSGTRLTVV.

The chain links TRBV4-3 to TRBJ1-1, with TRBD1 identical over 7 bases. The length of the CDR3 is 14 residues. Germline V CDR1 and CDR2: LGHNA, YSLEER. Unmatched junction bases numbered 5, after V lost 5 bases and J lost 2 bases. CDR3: CASSTRDSNTEAFF. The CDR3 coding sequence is TGCGCCAGCAGCACGCGGGACAGCAACACTGAAGCTTTCTTT.